This TCR beta chain was found in a study of blood T cell repertoires in COVID-19. Study-wide context: Samples taken during acute and convalescent COVID-19 were collected in the United States, Italy and Spain.

Germline-derived CDR1 and CDR2 are ENHRY and SYGVKD. This CDR3 is 17 amino acids long. V lost 6 bases and J lost 8; bases outside the gene matches: 16. Measured with immunoSEQ multiplex PCR; TCRdb has only the in-frame clones, and not every one. The sample lists some 360,000 clones; about nine tenths were seen once. The chain couples TRBV10-3 to TRBJ1-2, with 12 bases aligning to TRBD1. Material for sequencing was peripheral blood. This receptor was obtained from a woman aged 60-75 years with COVID-19, enrolled during active disease. The DNA of the CDR3 is TGTGCCATCAGGAACCGGGACAGGGGGCGCCAGGTTGAGGGCTACACCTTC. Translation: CAIRNRDRGRQVEGYTF.